This T cell receptor (beta chain) was recovered during a study of OX40 agonist ivuxolimab in advanced cancers. The CDR3 is 15 residues long. Germline V CDR1 and CDR2: SNHLY, FYNNEI. The V end lost 5 bases, the J end lost 4 bases, and 14 bases lay between the germline ends. Profiled with immunoSEQ multiplex PCR; TCRdb holds only in-frame clones, not every one. This table holds 98,000 or so clones, around 85% found once. This specimen was CD4+ or CD8+ T cells sorted from blood, taken in a trial of the OX40 agonist ivuxolimab. This rearrangement joins TRBV2 to TRBJ2-2; D is unclear. This TCR came from an adult with an advanced solid tumor such as melanoma, head and neck, liver or kidney cancer. This CDR3 reads CASSPIRSPTGELFF. In DNA form, the CDR3 reads TGTGCCAGCAGTCCCATTCGCAGCCCCACCGGGGAGCTGTTTTTT.